This TCR beta chain was profiled in a study of cytomegalovirus exposure and HLA in healthy donors (dated by TCRdb to about 2017). Looking at the study overall: An earlier analysis of roughly 610 of the donors reported about 300 Gb of sequence data and 95 million to 120 million unique TCR beta sequences obtained from approximately 180 million T cells. About 330 gigabases of sequencing data and approximately 91 million unique TCR sequences made up an early release that covered 500 to 700 HLA-typed donors. Of the 300 to 500 genotyped donors, 80% to 90% were placed in the genetic ancestry cluster associated with self-reported Caucasian donors. The study was designed to test whether signatures of past pathogen exposure could be identified by cataloging public T cell receptors. The study profiled the T cell repertoires of hundreds of subjects by immunosequencing and related them to cytomegalovirus serostatus. Along with the roughly 710-subject first cohort, a separate validation cohort of over 90 different subjects was used. High-throughput TCR immunosequencing, statistical association of individual TCRs with disease status, and machine learning were combined to predict cytomegalovirus infection status. A later analysis re-examined previously published TCR beta repertoires from 500 to 700 donors and added high-resolution HLA genotyping to investigate patterns of TCR occurrence. The later analysis used no new phenotypic data to find candidate immune exposures, relying instead on TCR beta sequences and their occurrence across donors. An earlier analysis of around 580 of the donors used high-throughput TCR beta sequencing to judge whether each TCR beta V gene segment behaved as functional or pseudogenic. Donor age, sex, ethnicity and CMV serostatus were collected together with the repertoire data. A later genetic analysis used genome-wide SNP genotypes for about 65% of the 666 donors, treating that subset as a discovery cohort. All discovery cohort repertoires had been generated using a single sequencing platform. Class I and class II HLA loci were covered by the typing at four-digit resolution. Typing coverage differed by locus: A, B, C, DRB1 and DQB1 were typed in about 620-630 donors, DQA1 in about 500, DPA1 in some 600, and DPB1 in roughly 450. Because of strong linkage in the cohort, 4 to 6 DR-DQ haplotypes were treated as single units for association and clustering. Across 398 genotyped donors of the cohort, an average of about 220,000 unique TCR beta nucleotide sequences per donor were sequenced, and 15% to 20% of those sequences were non-productive.

The library was generated by the immunoSEQ multiplex PCR assay. A mixture of 60 forward primers for TCR Vbeta segments and 13 reverse primers for TCR Jbeta segments was used in the multiplex PCR. Amplification of the CDR3 region of rearranged TCR beta genes was performed with a multiplex PCR assay on genomic DNA. On the Illumina HiSeq System, the amplified TCR beta libraries were sequenced as 87-base-pair reads. The original pipeline was this. Across the 670 or so repertoires, a later analysis counted tens of millions of unique TCR beta chains, 9.5 million to 12 million of which were shared by at least two donors. Raw reads were error-corrected and collapsed into unique sequences with a nearest-neighbor algorithm that merged closely related sequences to remove PCR and sequencing errors. V, D and J gene segments were assigned by aligning CDR3 sequences to IMGT reference sequences. For a sequence to be retained, at least a six-nucleotide match to both a V gene segment and a J gene segment was required. A rearrangement was called productive if the CDR3 had no stop codons and remained in frame with V and J, and every other rearrangement was called non-productive. CDR3 was defined according to IMGT convention as the region running from the second conserved V-encoded cysteine to the conserved J-encoded phenylalanine. Sequences without an unambiguous match to a single V gene segment were excluded from the earlier analysis of a few hundred of the donors. In an earlier analysis of roughly 500 of the donors, V segments were called functional above 56.7% productive rearrangements and were called segregating when the between-donor standard deviation exceeded 5%. A statistical classification framework was developed to diagnose cytomegalovirus status using the catalog of TCR beta chain sequences. A later analysis assigned V and J genes by comparing TCR nucleotide sequences with IMGT/GENE-DB human TR gene sequences. The TCRdist pipeline was used in a later analysis to assign CDR3 sequences and most-parsimonious VDJ recombination scenarios. A later analysis defined each TCR beta chain by its CDR3 amino acid sequence plus V-gene family, and excluded reads lacking a unique V-gene family. As a way to deal with suspected cross-contamination and a sequencing artifact, a later analysis dropped over 550 nucleotide sequences that were highly shared and had low generation probability. A later analysis calculated a clonal expansion index for each public chain from normalized within-repertoire ranks of inferred template counts. A later analysis computed generation probabilities with a VDJ recombination model fitted to out-of-frame rearrangements, and checked the results against IGoR. Hypergeometric tests were used in a later analysis to score TCR-TCR, TCR-HLA and TCR-CMV co-occurrence, with a repertoire-size bias correction applied to the TCR pairs. A later analysis estimated false discovery rates by permuting HLA or CMV assignments 20 times. In a later analysis, co-occurring TCRs were grouped using DBSCAN, with TCRdist sequence similarity added in when clustering inside HLA-allele-positive subsets. Repertoires with fewer than 30,000 or more than 120,000 public chains were left out of co-occurrence clustering, as were about 5 repertoires with anomalous nucleotide sharing. The table was pulled from immuneACCESS by TCRdb, which kept in-frame rearrangements only. Such tables lose some clones; where checked, under half of the loss comes from unresolved V genes, and the rest has no known cause. V, J and clone size are those of that table, while D and trimming were read from the DNA. This sample lists 90,000 to 120,000 clones; about 75% were detected once. The ten top clones hold about 5.3% of the sample.

Overall study outcomes, separate from this receptor: For the cohort, immune exposure information was limited to CMV serostatus. The 87-base-pair reads could not distinguish some IMGT-functional V segments, including TRBV6-2 and TRBV6-3, so those segments were excluded. A further reported finding was that TCR beta sequences accurately predicted the HLA-A and HLA-B alleles for most subjects in the first cohort. When HLA alleles, especially DR and DQ, strongly co-occurred, TCR associations were difficult to assign to individual alleles. A later analysis associated 15,000 to 20,000 TCR beta sequences with specific HLA alleles at a false discovery rate of 0.05. A total of roughly 160 TCR beta chains were listed by the study as associated with cytomegalovirus. V-gene and J-gene trimming of TCR beta chains was associated with a missense DCLRE1C variant in a later genetic analysis, and the association was replicated in an independent cohort. In vitro tests confirmed that a few of the cytomegalovirus-associated TCR beta chains recognize cytomegalovirus antigens. Cytomegalovirus status was reported to be diagnosed by the classifier with high specificity and sensitivity in both the original and validation cohorts. A later analysis found that most CMV-associated TCR beta chains appeared HLA-restricted, with HLA associations seemingly driven largely by CMV exposure. According to a later analysis, parvovirus B19, influenza, CMV and Epstein-Barr virus appeared linked to several top co-occurrence clusters. Linkage disequilibrium might explain the correlated functional status among segregating V segments, but an unknown experimental factor could not be ruled out. In an earlier analysis of about 600 of the donors, most TCR beta V segments appeared in productive rearrangements about 90% or about 30% of the time, broadly matching IMGT annotations. HLA typing was unavailable for some donors at each locus, so association tests used only the typed subset. In a later analysis, HLA-associated TCR beta chains were found to be more clonally expanded and to have lower generation probabilities than equally common non-associated chains. Over 15 rarely observed V segments, including chromosome 9 orphons, were excluded from the earlier analysis of several hundred of the donors because counts were too low. In this cohort, only TCR beta chains were sequenced, and detectable features were limited by the absence of alpha or paired-chain data. Across donors, most TCR sequences were observed very rarely, whereas some public TCRs were present in many individuals. A cluster of highly shared sequence variants was judged likely to represent a technical artifact of the sequencing pipeline. Presence/absence analyses assumed roughly uniform sequencing depth across donors, an assumption that may not hold. Compared with the approximately 720-donor mean, donors in an Asian-associated ancestry cluster had fewer N-insertions in productive TCRs, according to a later genetic analysis. According to the authors, the approach could potentially be generalized to other disease states and immunological phenotypes. In a later analysis, TCR association rates were found to vary across HLA loci, with the most associated TCRs seen for DRB1 alleles and the fewest for HLA-C alleles.

The germline V gene provides CDR1 SGHRS and CDR2 YFSETQ. The CDR3 numbers 14 residues from cysteine through phenylalanine. The kept DNA is CDR3 alone, 42 bases in frame from the first base. The junction shows trimming of 6 bases on V and 3 bases on J, and the gene matches do not reach 4 bases of it. The cohort consisted of 666 healthy bone marrow donors. At the time of sampling, every cohort member was nominally healthy, though immune exposures that went unrecorded were likely present. The donor was CMV seropositive and belonged to the group of 250 to 300 seropositive cohort members. A peripheral blood sample was collected from each donor, and TCR beta sequencing was performed on peripheral blood mononuclear cells. Genomic DNA extraction from the blood cell samples was performed with the Qiagen DNeasy Blood Extraction Kit. Note on this clone: The specificity of this receptor is unknown. No much larger clone is present one base from it, and per-base qualities are unavailable.

The sample consisted of PBMCs. This sequence was found in a man aged 55 to 69 in good health and CMV-seropositive. The V and J genes are TRBV5-1 and TRBJ2-3; 10 junctional bases match TRBD1. The CDR3 corresponds to CASMDRGDTDTQYF. In nucleotides, the sequence is TGCGCCAGCATGGACAGGGGGGATACAGATACGCAGTATTTT.